This is a list of T cell receptor beta chains from one sample in a study of T cell responses to AZD1222 COVID-19 vaccine. TCRdb's table, derived via immunoSEQ multiplex PCR, lists solely in-frame clones and lacks some. The sample lists roughly 120,000 clones, roughly 91% occurring once. The sequencing used peripheral blood, collected 28 days after the second AZD1222 dose. The receptors stem from an adult who received the AZD1222 COVID-19 vaccine. Both conserved end residues are part of each CDR3. D genes are given only for firm matches. Expanded clones get a size class; other rows say once, few or many, or leave the size out.

TRBJ2-7,TRBV9,.,TRBD2,TGTGCCAGCAGCGTAGAAAGCGGGAGTCTGTACGAGCAGTACTTC,CASSVESGSLYEQYF
TRBJ2-1,TRBV5-5,once,TRBD2,TGTGCCAGCAGCTTGTACACTCTAGCGGGCTACTACAATGAGCAGTTCTTC,CASSLYTLAGYYNEQFF
TRBJ2-7,TRBV5-1,.,TRBD2,TGCGCCAGCAGTTTGAGGCTAGCGGGGAACTACGAGCAGTACTTC,CASSLRLAGNYEQYF
TRBJ1-6,TRBV7-9,.,.,TGTGCCGGGTACTCGGAGAGCTCCTATAATTCACCCCTCCACTTT,CAGYSESSYNSPLHF
TRBJ2-4,TRBV21-1,.,.,TGTGCCAGCAGCTTCACCATGGCTGTTGGAGGAGCACTAAAGGGCATTCAGTACTTC,CASSFTMAVGGALKGIQYF
TRBJ2-5,TRBV13,.,TRBD2,TGTGCCAGCAGCTTAGGTGGGGCGGGAGGGGAGCAAGAGACCCAGTACTTC,CASSLGGAGGEQETQYF
TRBJ2-1,TRBV4-1,.,.,TGCGCCAGCAGCCCCTTCTTGCACCTAGTCTATGAGCAGTTCTTC,CASSPFLHLVYEQFF
TRBJ1-1,TRBV27,.,.,TGTGCCAGCAGTTACCAGGGTTTGAGCACTGAAGCTTTCTTT,CASSYQGLSTEAFF
TRBJ1-2,TRBV27,.,.,TGTGCCAGCAGAGGGATTAGTTCGGACGGCTCTAACTATGGCTACACCTTC,CASRGISSDGSNYGYTF
TRBJ2-7,TRBV11-3,few,.,TGTGCCAGCAGCTTAGCCTATTACGAGCAGTACTTC,CASSLAYYEQYF
TRBJ2-1,TRBV6-5,.,TRBD2,TGTGCCAGCAGTTACTCGACTAGCGGGGTTTACAATGAGCAGTTCTTC,CASSYSTSGVYNEQFF
TRBJ2-3,TRBV2,.,.,TGTGCCAGCAGTGAAAATCGAGGAGCAGGAACAGATACGCAGTATTTT,CASSENRGAGTDTQYF
TRBJ1-4,TRBV2,.,.,TGTGCCAGCAGTGTACGCCAGGAATTGTTTTTT,CASSVRQELFF
TRBJ2-2,TRBV2,.,.,TGTGCCAGCAGTCCGATACACACCTGGGGGAGCTTCACCGGGGAGCTGTTTTTT,CASSPIHTWGSFTGELFF
TRBJ2-1,TRBV21-1,.,.,TGTGCCAGTGGACAGGGAAGAGAGTTTGGCAATGAGCAGTTCTTC,CASGQGREFGNEQFF
TRBJ2-1,TRBV4-2,.,.,TGTGCCAGCAGCCAAGAGGGTAGCGTGCGAGAGCAGTTCTTC,CASSQEGSVREQFF
TRBJ1-5,TRBV6-5,once,.,TGTGCCAGCGGGGGACCCAATCAGCCCCAGCATTTT,CASGGPNQPQHF
TRBJ2-7,TRBV28,.,.,TGTGCCAGCATCCCTTCCCCCGTACAGGGTCAGCACTACGAGCAGTACTTC,CASIPSPVQGQHYEQYF
TRBJ2-5,TRBV11-1,.,TRBD1,TGTGCCAGCAGCTTCAACAGGGGACCCCAAGAGACCCAGTACTTC,CASSFNRGPQETQYF
TRBJ1-5,TRBV15,once,.,TGTGCCACCAGCAGCGTTGGTAGCAATCAGCCCCAGCATTTT,CATSSVGSNQPQHF
TRBJ2-3,TRBV6-5,.,.,TGTGCCAGCAGTTACGGGGACAACACAGATACGCAGTATTTT,CASSYGDNTDTQYF
TRBJ2-5,TRBV10-1,.,.,TGCGCCGGCGAGGGGGGCCTAGCGGAACAAGAGACCCAGTACTTC,CAGEGGLAEQETQYF
TRBJ1-6,TRBV12-3/TRBV12-4,.,.,TGTGCCAGCAGTTGGGGAGGCTCACCCCTCCACTTT,CASSWGGSPLHF
TRBJ2-5,TRBV2,.,.,TGTGCCAGCAGTGAACTATTGGGAACCCTAGGGGAGACCCAGTACTTC,CASSELLGTLGETQYF
TRBJ2-2,TRBV6-2/TRBV6-3,.,.,TGTGCCAGCAGTTACGCAGTGGGGCTGTTTTTT,CASSYAVGLFF
TRBJ2-1,TRBV5-1,.,TRBD2,TGCGCCAGCAGCTCAGGGACTAGCGGGAGGGACAGGCACAATGAGCAGTTCTTC,CASSSGTSGRDRHNEQFF
TRBJ1-5,TRBV28,few,.,TGTGCCAGCAGGTGGTCAGGGATGGATCAGCCCCAGCATTTT,CASRWSGMDQPQHF
TRBJ2-7,TRBV4-2,.,TRBD2,TGTGCCAGCAGCCAGACTAGCGGGGGACCTGAGTGGAGGTACTTC,CASSQTSGGPEWRYF
TRBJ2-5,TRBV18,few,TRBD1,TGTGCCAGCTCACGAAACACAGGGGAAGAAGAGACCCAGTACTTC,CASSRNTGEEETQYF
TRBJ2-1,TRBV9,.,.,TGTGCCAGCAGCGTTGCGGGCTCCTACAATGAGCAGTTCTTC,CASSVAGSYNEQFF
TRBJ2-7,TRBV12-5,.,.,TGTGCTAGTGGTTTGGGCCTAGGCCTAGGTGGCTCCTACGAGCAGTACTTC,CASGLGLGLGGSYEQYF
TRBJ2-7,TRBV3-1/TRBV3-2,.,.,TGTGCCAGCAGCCAAGGGACCCTGGGCCACGAGCAGTACTTC,CASSQGTLGHEQYF
TRBJ2-1,TRBV13,.,TRBD2,TGTGCCAGCAGCCCCCCTAGCGGGGTTAAGTACAATGAGCAGTTCTTC,CASSPPSGVKYNEQFF
TRBJ1-6,TRBV7-2,few,.,TGTGCCAGCAGCTTCGACAGGAGGAGCTCCTATAATTCACCCCTCCACTTT,CASSFDRRSSYNSPLHF
TRBJ1-2,TRBV10-3,.,TRBD1,TGTGCCATCAGGTCTGGGGGGGACAGCCTTCGAAGCTACACCTTC,CAIRSGGDSLRSYTF
TRBJ2-5,TRBV6-5,.,TRBD1,TGTGCCACTCAAGGACAGGTTCAAGAGACCCAGTACTTC,CATQGQVQETQYF
TRBJ2-3,TRBV18,.,.,TGTGCCAGCTCACCAGTTCGGCTAGATAACGATACGCAGTATTTT,CASSPVRLDNDTQYF
TRBJ2-3,TRBV5-1,.,.,TGCGCCAGCAGCCTTACGGGACAACCTTCTGAGACGCAGTATTTT,CASSLTGQPSETQYF
TRBJ1-1,TRBV9,.,.,TGTGCCAGCAGCCCCCGACATGGTGAAGCTTTCTTT,CASSPRHGEAFF
TRBJ2-2,TRBV11-3,.,TRBD1,TGTGCCAGCAGCCCAGGGCGGGACAGGGGCACCGGGGAGCTGTTTTTT,CASSPGRDRGTGELFF
TRBJ2-7,TRBV7-9,.,.,TGTGCCAGCAGCCCACCCTTCGGGAGTTTCATGTCCTACGAGCAGTACTTC,CASSPPFGSFMSYEQYF
TRBJ2-7,TRBV5-1,.,.,TGCGCCAGCAGCTTGGCCGGCAGGGAGACGTCCGAGCAGTACTTC,CASSLAGRETSEQYF
TRBJ1-1,TRBV30,.,.,TGTGCCTGGAGCGCCGGGAGGACTGAAGCTTTCTTT,CAWSAGRTEAFF